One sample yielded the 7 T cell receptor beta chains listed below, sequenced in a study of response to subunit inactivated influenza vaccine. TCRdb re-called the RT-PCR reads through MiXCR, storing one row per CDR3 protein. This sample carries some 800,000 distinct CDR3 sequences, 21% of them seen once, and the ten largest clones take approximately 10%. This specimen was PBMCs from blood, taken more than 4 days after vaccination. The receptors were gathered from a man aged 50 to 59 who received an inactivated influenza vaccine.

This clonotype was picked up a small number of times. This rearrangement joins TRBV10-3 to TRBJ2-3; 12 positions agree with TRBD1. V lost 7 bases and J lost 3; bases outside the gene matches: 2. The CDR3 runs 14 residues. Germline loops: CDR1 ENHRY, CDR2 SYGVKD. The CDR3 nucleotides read TGTGCCATCAAGGGACAGGGGGCAACAGATACGCAGTATTTT. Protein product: CAIKGQGATDTQYF.

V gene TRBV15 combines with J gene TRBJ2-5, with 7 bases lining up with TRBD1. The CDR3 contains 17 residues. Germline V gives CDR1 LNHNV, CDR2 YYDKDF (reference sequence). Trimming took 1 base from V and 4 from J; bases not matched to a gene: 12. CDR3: CATSRGLGTVSLETQYF. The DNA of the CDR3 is TGTGCCACCAGCAGAGGCCTCGGGACAGTGTCTCTAGAGACCCAGTACTTC.

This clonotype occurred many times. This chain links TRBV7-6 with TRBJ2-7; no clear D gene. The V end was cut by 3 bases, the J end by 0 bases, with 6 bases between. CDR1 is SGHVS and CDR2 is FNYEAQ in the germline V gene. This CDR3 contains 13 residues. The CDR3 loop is CASSLFSSYEQYF. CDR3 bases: TGTGCCAGCAGCTTGTTCAGCTCCTACGAGCAGTACTTC.

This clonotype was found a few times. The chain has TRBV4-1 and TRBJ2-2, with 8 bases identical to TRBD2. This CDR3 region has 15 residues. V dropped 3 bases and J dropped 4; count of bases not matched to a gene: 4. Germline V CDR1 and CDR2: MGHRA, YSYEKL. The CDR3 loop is CASSHGRVRTGELFF. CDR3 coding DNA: TGCGCCAGCAGCCACGGGAGGGTACGCACCGGGGAGCTGTTTTTT.

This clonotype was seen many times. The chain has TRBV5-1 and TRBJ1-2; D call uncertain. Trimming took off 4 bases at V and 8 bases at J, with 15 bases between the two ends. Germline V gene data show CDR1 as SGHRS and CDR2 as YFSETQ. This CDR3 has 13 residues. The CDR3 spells CASSLAGEGGYTF. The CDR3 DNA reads TGCGCCAGCAGCCTTGCCGGGGAAGGAGGCTACACCTTC.

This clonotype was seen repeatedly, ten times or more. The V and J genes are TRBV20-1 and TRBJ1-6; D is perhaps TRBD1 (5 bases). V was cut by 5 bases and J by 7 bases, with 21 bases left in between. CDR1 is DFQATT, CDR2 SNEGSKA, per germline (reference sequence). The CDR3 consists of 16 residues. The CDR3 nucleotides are TGCAGTGCTGGCAACATGGGGGGGACTTGGAATTCACCCCTCCACTTT. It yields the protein CSAGNMGGTWNSPLHF.

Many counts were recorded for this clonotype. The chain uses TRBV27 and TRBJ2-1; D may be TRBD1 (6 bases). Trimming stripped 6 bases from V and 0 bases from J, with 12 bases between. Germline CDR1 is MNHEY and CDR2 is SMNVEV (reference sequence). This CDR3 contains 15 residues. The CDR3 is CASSPGVSSYNEQFF. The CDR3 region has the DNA TGTGCCAGCAGCCCAGGGGTCAGCTCCTACAATGAGCAGTTCTTC.